One sample yielded the 24 T cell receptor beta chains listed below, sequenced in a study of cytomegalovirus exposure and HLA in healthy donors. Sequencing used immunoSEQ multiplex PCR; TCRdb keeps in-frame clones, though not all of them. The data contain 100,000 to 150,000 clones, 89% of them singletons. Sequencing used PBMCs. All receptors derive from a woman aged 18-29 years in good health and CMV-seronegative.

This sequence joins TRBV4-1 and TRBJ2-1, with 7 bases fitting TRBD2. The CDR3 has 18 amino acids. Trimming removed 4 bases from V and 4 bases from J; junction bases left unmatched: 16. Looked up from germline, CDR1 is MGHRA and CDR2 is YSYEKL. CDR3 in amino acids: CASSRTWSSGPTYNEQFF. CDR3 DNA sequence: TGCGCCAGCAGCCGAACCTGGAGTAGCGGGCCTACTTACAATGAGCAGTTCTTC.

The chain recombines TRBV9 with TRBJ2-3; 7 bases are shared with TRBD2. Germline values: CDR1 SGDLS, CDR2 YYNGEE. This CDR3 region has 14 residues. Trimming at V came to 4 bases and at J to 4 bases, leaving 6 bases not matched to a gene. This CDR3 reads CASSPLSGADTQYF. CDR3 bases: TGTGCCAGCAGCCCCCTCAGCGGGGCAGATACGCAGTATTTT.

The genes are TRBV19 and TRBJ1-5; D unclear. The CDR3 sequence is 14 residues long. Trimming shortened V by 5 bases and J by 7 bases, and 15 bases separated the two germline ends. Germline V gene sequence: CDR1 LNHDA, CDR2 SQIVND (reference sequence). CDR3 in DNA: TGTGCCAGTAGTCCTACCGGGATCGGACAGCCCCAGCATTTT. Residues: CASSPTGIGQPQHF. Full variable domain (outside the CDR3, taken from reference TRBV19 and TRBJ1-5): DGGITQSPKYLFRKEGQNVTLSCEQNLNHDAMYWYRQDPGQGLRLIYYSQIVNDFQKGDIAEGYSVSREKKESFPLTVTSAQKNPTAFYLCASSPTGIGQPQHFGDGTRLSIL.

This chain links TRBV5-6 with TRBJ2-7, with D tentatively TRBD1 (6 bases). This CDR3 is 15 amino acids long. V lost 0 bases and J 5 bases, leaving 15 bases between the germline ends. From germline, CDR1 is SGHDT and CDR2 YYEEEE. CDR3 loop: CASSLEGRGGHEQYF. Here the CDR3 DNA reads TGTGCCAGCAGCTTGGAAGGCAGGGGTGGCCACGAGCAGTACTTC.

The chain uses TRBV29-1 and TRBJ1-2, with TRBD1 matching over 7 bases. V lost 6 bases and J lost 2; bases outside the gene matches: 3. CDR3 length: 12 amino acids. CDR1 and CDR2 (germline): SQVTM, ANQGSEA. The CDR3 sequence: CSVPTGNYGYTF. CDR3 DNA: TGCAGCGTACCGACAGGGAACTATGGCTACACCTTC. Using reference TRBV29-1 and TRBJ1-2 for the parts outside the CDR3, the full variable domain is SAVISQKPSRDICQRGTSLTIQCQVDSQVTMMFWYRQQPGQSLTLIATANQGSEATYESGFVIDKFPISRPNLTFSTLTVSNMSPEDSSIYLCSVPTGNYGYTFGSGTRLTVV.

This clone was seen just once. The rearrangement joins TRBV6-4 to TRBJ1-1, with 8 bases fitting TRBD1. This CDR3 contains 14 residues. CDR1 is MRHNA, CDR2 SNTAGT, per germline. V dropped 7 bases and J dropped 7; count of bases not matched to a gene: 11. CDR3 sequence (DNA): TGTGCCAGCACCCCGGGGCTTGGGACAGGTGAAGCTTTCTTT. Its translation: CASTPGLGTGEAFF.

This chain links TRBV5-6 with TRBJ2-2; D is unclear. The CDR3 runs to 12 residues. With 7 bases removed from V and 1 base from J, the gap between germline ends came to 5 bases. Germline V gene sequence: CDR1 SGHDT, CDR2 YYEEEE. CDR3 in DNA: TGTGCCAGCTCAGAGAACACCGGGGAGCTGTTTTTT. Translated: CASSENTGELFF.

V and J are TRBV18 and TRBJ2-4; weak D call: TRBD2 (6 bases). The CDR3 runs 15 residues. Per germline, CDR1 KGHSH and CDR2 LQKENI. V shed 2 bases and J shed 8 bases, with 16 bases lying between them. CDR3 DNA sequence: TGTGCCAGCTCACCAGACAGTACGGGAGTCGACATTCAGTACTTC. It encodes CASSPDSTGVDIQYF.

Written as DNA, the CDR3 is TGCGCCAGCAATGACAGGGCAACTAATGAAAAACTGTTTTTT. Its protein product is CASNDRATNEKLFF. The chain recombines TRBV10-2 with TRBJ1-4; 7 bases are shared with TRBD1. Germline V gene lookup returns CDR1 WSHSY and CDR2 SAAADI. With 7 bases clipped from V and 0 bases from J, the junction kept 2 bases outside the gene matches. The CDR3 contains 14 residues.

This chain joins TRBV5-6 and TRBJ1-1, with D unresolved. The V end lost 6 bases, the J end lost 5 bases, and 14 bases lay between the germline ends. The CDR3 is made up of 13 amino acids. The germline V gene has CDR1 SGHDT and CDR2 YYEEEE. CDR3 coding DNA: TGTGCCAGCACCTCGGTCGGAGGGACTGAAGCTTTCTTT. Translation gives CASTSVGGTEAFF. The full variable domain, rest sourced from reference TRBV5-6 and TRBJ1-1, is DAGVTQSPTHLIKTRGQQVTLRCSPKSGHDTVSWYQQALGQGPQFIFQYYEEEERQRGNFPDRFSGHQFPNYSSELNVNALLLGDSALYLCASTSVGGTEAFFGQGTRLTVV.

V is TRBV5-1 and J is TRBJ2-5; 9 bases map to TRBD2. CDR3 size: 15 residues. CDR1 SGHRS and CDR2 YFSETQ come from the germline V gene. V gave up 2 bases and J gave up 2 bases; unmatched junction bases: 4. CDR3: CASSFSSGIQETQYF. Here the CDR3 DNA reads TGCGCCAGCAGCTTCTCTAGCGGGATTCAAGAGACCCAGTACTTC.

The count of this clone is one. This rearrangement joins TRBV5-1 to TRBJ2-1, with 11 bases that match TRBD1. The V and J ends lost 0 bases and 9 bases, in that order; junction bases with no gene match: 2. This CDR3 spans 14 amino acids. The germline V gene encodes CDR1 SGHRS and CDR2 YFSETQ. CDR3 nucleotide sequence: TGCGCCAGCAGCTTGGGGACAGGGGGCTTTGAGCAGTTCTTC. Translating it yields CASSLGTGGFEQFF.

The rearrangement joins TRBV19 to TRBJ1-1, with TRBD1 matching 7 bases. V was pared by 3 bases and J by 7 bases, with 8 bases of the junction left unmatched. The V gene's germline CDR1 is LNHDA and CDR2 SQIVND (reference sequence). The CDR3 sequence is 14 residues long. The CDR3 DNA sequence: TGTGCCAGTAGTATTCTTAAAAGGGACAGTGAAGCTTTCTTT. As protein: CASSILKRDSEAFF.

The chain joins TRBV5-1 to TRBJ2-1; 9 bases map to TRBD1. Germline V gene data show CDR1 as SGHRS and CDR2 as YFSETQ. The CDR3 runs 14 residues. Trimming took 4 bases from V and 15 from J; bases not matched to a gene: 14. The CDR3 DNA sequence: TGCGCCAGCAGCCAAGCGACACAGGGGGCCGACTGGTTCTTC. This codes for CASSQATQGADWFF.

The rearrangement uses TRBV7-8 and TRBJ1-5; 8 bases line up with TRBD1. The germline gives CDR1 SGHVS, CDR2 FQNEAQ. The J segment lost 3 bases and the V segment lost 5 bases, leaving 21 bases of the junction unmatched. The CDR3 sequence is 20 residues long. The CDR3 DNA follows: TGTGCCAGCAGCCCCAGAAGCGGACAGGGAGGGAGTGTAGACAATCAGCCCCAGCATTTT. Its protein product is CASSPRSGQGGSVDNQPQHF.

This chain joins TRBV5-4 and TRBJ2-1; TRBD2 matches at 8 bases. The CDR3 loop spans 15 amino acids. Germline CDR1 and CDR2: SGHNT and YYREEE (reference sequence). V was clipped by 0 bases and J by 12 bases; unmatched bases: 11. DNA of the CDR3: TGTGCCAGCAGCTTGGACACGGGAGGGCCCTTGGGGCAGTTCTTC. This codes for CASSLDTGGPLGQFF.

Worth noting for this clone: Other nucleotide sequences from this sample produce the same CDR3. The rearrangement joins TRBV5-1 to TRBJ2-5; D ambiguous. V was clipped by 0 bases and J by 4 bases, with 4 bases between them. Germline CDR1 reads SGHRS; CDR2 reads YFSETQ. The CDR3 is 12 amino acids. CDR3 sequence: CASSLARETQYF. In nucleotides, the CDR3 is TGCGCCAGCAGCTTGGCCCGAGAGACCCAGTACTTC.

The CDR3 reads CASSTGGSYNEQFF. CDR3 nucleotides: TGCGCCAGCAGCACAGGGGGGTCCTACAATGAGCAGTTCTTC. The genes are TRBV5-1 and TRBJ2-1, with 8 bases aligning to TRBD1. J lost 1 base, V lost 4 bases, and 1 base had no gene match. Germline V gives CDR1 SGHRS, CDR2 YFSETQ. The CDR3 covers 14 residues.

This clone was counted a few times. The chain has TRBV18 and TRBJ2-1; D ambiguous. Per germline, CDR1 KGHSH and CDR2 LQKENI. The V end lost 3 bases, the J end lost 0 bases, and 9 bases lay between the germline ends. The CDR3 length is 15 residues. The CDR3 coding sequence is TGTGCCAGCTCACCGTCGGAGAGCTCCTACAATGAGCAGTTCTTC. This codes for CASSPSESSYNEQFF.

The chain is built from TRBV27 and TRBJ2-7, with TRBD1 identical over 10 bases. The CDR3 is made up of 14 amino acids. V lost 4 bases to trimming and J lost 5 bases; unmatched junction nucleotides: 5. Germline V gives CDR1 MNHEY, CDR2 SMNVEV (reference sequence). The CDR3 sequence is CASSSRDRGDEQYF. For the CDR3, the DNA is TGTGCCAGCAGTTCGAGGGACAGGGGCGACGAGCAGTACTTC.

This sequence joins TRBV5-1 and TRBJ2-2, with D maybe TRBD1 (7 bases). This CDR3 spans 16 amino acids. CDR1 and CDR2 (germline): SGHRS, YFSETQ. V was cut by 1 base and J by 6 bases, with 16 bases left in between. In nucleotides, the CDR3 is TGCGCCAGCAGCTTGAGCGGAGGGGGCCGGTCCGGGGAGCTGTTTTTT. Its translation: CASSLSGGGRSGELFF.

The chain is built from TRBV7-2 and TRBJ2-7, with unresolved D. The V and J ends lost 0 bases and 5 bases respectively, with 8 bases between them. This CDR3 has 13 amino acids. Germline V gene lookup returns CDR1 SGHTA and CDR2 FQGNSA. CDR3 residues: CASSLAAMDEQYF. CDR3 in DNA: TGTGCCAGCAGCTTAGCAGCGATGGACGAGCAGTACTTC.

This clone was seen just once. V and J are TRBV6-5 and TRBJ1-5; 7 nucleotides align to TRBD1. Germline V gene sequence: CDR1 MNHEY, CDR2 SVGAGI. This CDR3 has 15 amino acids. Trimming at V came to 5 bases and at J to 7 bases, leaving 11 bases not matched to a gene. The DNA for the CDR3 is TGTGCCAGCAGTGCAAGGGGGCGAATACAGCAGCCCCAGCATTTT. Residues: CASSARGRIQQPQHF.

The sample holds one count of this clone. The chain links TRBV5-6 to TRBJ1-2; D gene uncertain. The CDR3 length is 13 residues. Germline values: CDR1 SGHDT, CDR2 YYEEEE. The V and J ends lost 4 bases and 4 bases respectively, with 11 bases between them. This chain's CDR3 is CASSEKGGYGYTF. The CDR3 region has the DNA TGTGCCAGCAGCGAGAAGGGAGGCTATGGCTACACCTTC.